Following are 13 T cell receptor beta chains from one sample sequenced in a study of T cells in Graves' hyperthyroidism and ophthalmopathy (dated by TCRdb to between 2019 and 2020). The library was obtained by multiplex PCR. Sequencing used an Illumina HiSeq 2000. The TCR beta CDR3 regions were amplified from the RNA transcripts. For the first round of RT-PCR on the TCR CDR3, the HTBI primer set was used together with the Qiagen OneStep RT-PCR kit. Clones were called with MiXCR by TCRdb after fastp trimmed the public reads at Q25, and only in-frame beta chains were retained. Rows with a matching CDR3 protein are joined into one entry that keeps the most common DNA and genes. Present in this sample are some 350,000 distinct CDR3 sequences, 25% of which were seen just once. More than 60% of the sample rests with the top ten. Sequencing was done on a sample of blood. The receptors here all came from a man aged 50 to 59 with Graves' hyperthyroidism.

This clonotype was picked up a small number of times. The chain uses TRBV5-5 and TRBJ1-5; D unresolved. The CDR3 spans 15 residues. V lost 2 bases, J lost 6 bases, and 15 bases lay in between. Germline V gene data show CDR1 as SGHKS and CDR2 as YYEKEE (reference sequence). The CDR3 coding sequence is TGTGCCAGCAGCTTTTTGGCAGGTCCGAGTCAGCCCCAGCATTTT. It codes for CASSFLAGPSQPQHF.

V gene TRBV6-1 combines with J gene TRBJ2-7, with TRBD2 matching 7 bases. The V segment lost 8 bases and the J segment 3 bases; nucleotides outside the gene matches: 7. Germline V gives CDR1 MNHNS, CDR2 SASEGT. The CDR3 has 13 amino acids. DNA for the CDR3: TGTGCCAGCGCCCCGGGGAGGGACTACGAGCAGTACTTC. Its protein product is CASAPGRDYEQYF.

The CDR3 DNA sequence: TGTGCCAGCTCACCACCGGACACTAACTCTGGAAACACCATATATTTT. Its translation: CASSPPDTNSGNTIYF. The chain combines TRBV18 with TRBJ1-3; D perhaps matches TRBD1 (5 bases). This CDR3 comprises 16 residues. Germline CDR1 KGHSH, CDR2 LQKENI. The germline V and J ends were trimmed by 0 bases and 0 bases, with 9 bases remaining between them.

The table lists this clonotype with many counts. The rearrangement links TRBV2 to TRBJ2-7, with TRBD2 matching over 11 bases. The CDR3 runs 14 residues. CDR1 and CDR2 (germline): SNHLY, FYNNEI. Trimming removed 6 bases from V and 2 bases from J; junction bases left unmatched: 3. The CDR3 sequence is CASRTSGGTYEQYF. In nucleotides, the CDR3 is TGTGCCAGCAGAACTAGCGGGGGTACCTACGAGCAGTACTTC.

The rearrangement uses TRBV5-1 and TRBJ2-7, with D unresolved. The germline gives CDR1 SGHRS, CDR2 YFSETQ. The CDR3 is 13 residues long. The V gene lost 0 bases and the J gene lost 4 bases, with 8 bases spanning the gap. The chain's CDR3 is CASSLAEVYEQYF. DNA of the CDR3: TGCGCCAGCAGCTTGGCCGAGGTTTACGAGCAGTACTTC.

The chain joins TRBV19 to TRBJ2-1; perhaps TRBD2 as D (6 bases). Trimming took off 9 bases at V and 7 bases at J, with 16 bases between the two ends. This CDR3 contains 13 residues. Germline loops: CDR1 LNHDA, CDR2 SQIVND (reference sequence). CDR3 DNA: TGTGCCAGCCACGCGGGACTTAAAAATGAGCAGTTCTTC. Translated, it gives CASHAGLKNEQFF. The full variable domain, completed using reference TRBV19 and TRBJ2-1, is DGGITQSPKYLFRKEGQNVTLSCEQNLNHDAMYWYRQDPGQGLRLIYYSQIVNDFQKGDIAEGYSVSREKKESFPLTVTSAQKNPTAFYLCASHAGLKNEQFFGPGTRLTVL.

The rearrangement uses TRBV27 and TRBJ2-7; 7 bases align to TRBD1. Germline V lookup: CDR1 MNHEY, CDR2 SMNVEV (reference sequence). The V and J ends lost 4 bases and 4 bases, in that order; junction bases with no gene match: 7. The CDR3 totals 14 residues. CDR3 loop: CASSYEGAQYEQYF. The CDR3 coding sequence is TGTGCCAGCAGTTACGAGGGGGCGCAGTACGAGCAGTACTTC.

The rearrangement links TRBV24-1 to TRBJ2-1; 7 nucleotides match TRBD2. The J call may be faulty, since TRBJ2-7 better matches the DNA end. The CDR3 is 13 residues long. Germline lookup yields CDR1 KGHDR and CDR2 SFDVKD. CDR3 bases: TGTGCCACCAGTGTATGGGAGGGCAATGAGCAGTACTTC. Translation: CATSVWEGNEQYF.

The chain uses TRBV6-9 and TRBJ1-4; 9 nucleotides line up with TRBD1. CDR1 MNHGY and CDR2 SVAAGI come from the germline V gene. V dropped 3 bases and J dropped 5; count of bases not matched to a gene: 10. This CDR3 comprises 17 residues. CDR3 in amino acids: CASSYGGTGSRNEKLFF. CDR3 in DNA: TGTGCCAGCAGTTACGGGGGGACAGGGTCCCGGAATGAAAAACTGTTTTTT.

The J gene is TRBJ2-1, the V gene TRBV20-1; 7 bases match TRBD2. The germline gives CDR1 DFQATT, CDR2 SNEGSKA (reference sequence). This CDR3 has 15 amino acids. The V gene end was trimmed by 4 bases and the J gene end by 2 bases; junction bases not matched to a gene: 8. CDR3 in DNA: TGCAGTGCTAAGAAGACGGGAGGACCCTACAATGAGCAGTTCTTC. Its translation is CSAKKTGGPYNEQFF.

The chain is built from TRBV4-1 and TRBJ1-2; 9 nucleotides agree with TRBD1. Germline V gene lookup returns CDR1 MGHRA and CDR2 YSYEKL. The CDR3 loop spans 12 amino acids. Germline trimming cut 8 bases from V and 5 bases from J; bases unmatched to any gene: 3. The CDR3 reads CASRGQGYGYTF. CDR3 nucleotide sequence: TGCGCCAGCCGGGGACAGGGATATGGCTACACCTTC.

V and J are TRBV12-3 or TRBV12-4 and TRBJ2-1; the match to TRBD1 covers 7 bases. The CDR3 loop spans 15 amino acids. The ends lost 6 bases at V and 0 bases at J; junction bases unmatched: 5. The CDR3: CASRQDRISYNEQFF. CDR3 sequence (DNA): TGTGCCAGCAGACAGGACAGGATCTCCTACAATGAGCAGTTCTTC.

This clonotype was seen ten or more times. This rearrangement joins TRBV11-2 to TRBJ2-7; 9 bases agree with TRBD1. Germline V gene data show CDR1 as SGHAT and CDR2 as FQNNGV. Unmatched junction bases numbered 6, after V lost 1 base and J lost 2 bases. CDR3 length: 16 residues. CDR3 loop: CASSLAPRQGAYEQYF. The CDR3 DNA is TGTGCCAGCAGCTTAGCCCCAAGACAGGGGGCCTACGAGCAGTACTTC.